What follows are 32 T cell receptor beta chains derived from one specimen sequenced in a study of cytomegalovirus exposure and HLA in healthy donors. Primers: 60 Vbeta forward and 13 Jbeta reverse. Here immunoSEQ multiplex PCR was the method, and the copy in TCRdb shows in-frame clones only, minus some. The sample has tens of thousands of clones, just under 80% seen once. The sequenced sample consisted of PBMCs. All receptors derive from a woman between 35 and 50 years old in good health and CMV-seropositive.

V and J are TRBV15 and TRBJ1-1; a weak D match, TRBD1 (5 bases). CDR1 LNHNV and CDR2 YYDKDF come from the germline V gene (reference sequence). The V and J ends lost 7 bases and 3 bases respectively, with 12 bases between them. The CDR3 runs 13 residues. CDR3 sequence: CATKGVSDTEAFF. In nucleotides, the CDR3 is TGTGCCACCAAAGGGGTATCGGACACTGAAGCTTTCTTT.

For the CDR3, the DNA is TGTGCCAGCAGTGAAGCACTGGGACAGGGGGCTACCGAGCAGTTCTTC. Protein product: CASSEALGQGATEQFF. The rearrangement joins TRBV6-1 to TRBJ2-1, with 12 bases matching TRBD1. Trimming removed 0 bases from V and 10 bases from J; junction bases left unmatched: 7. CDR1 MNHNS and CDR2 SASEGT come from the germline V gene. This CDR3 spans 16 amino acids.

V and J are TRBV6-1 and TRBJ2-3, with D uncertain. Germline V gene lookup returns CDR1 MNHNS and CDR2 SASEGT. The ends were cut back, 7 bases at V and 1 base at J, with 12 bases in the middle. This CDR3 is 14 amino acids long. CDR3 coding DNA: TGTGCCAGCACCCCGACACCGGGCACAGATACGCAGTATTTT. Its protein is CASTPTPGTDTQYF.

The DNA of the CDR3 is TGTGCCAGCCGTAGTCGGGGAGATACGCAGTATTTT. Protein sequence: CASRSRGDTQYF. The chain is built from TRBV28 and TRBJ2-3; D may be TRBD2 (5 bases). This CDR3 is built from 12 residues. Trimming took off 8 bases at V and 5 bases at J, with 11 bases between the two ends. Germline V gene sequence: CDR1 MDHEN, CDR2 SYDVKM.

About this clone: Other nucleotide sequences in the sample specify the same CDR3. This rearrangement joins TRBV6-5 to TRBJ1-2; D call uncertain. Germline-derived CDR1 and CDR2 are MNHEY and SVGAGI. V was clipped by 4 bases and J by 8 bases, with 17 bases between them. The CDR3 is 14 residues long. The CDR3 coding sequence is TGTGCCAGCAGTTCGCCCGAGGGTGGCTACGGCTACACCTTC. Protein product: CASSSPEGGYGYTF.

Concerning this clone itself: Compared with germline, one end of the junction differs, possibly owing to a read error. The chain combines TRBV7-9 with TRBJ2-3; weak D call: TRBD2 (5 bases). Germline assignment: CDR1 SEHNR and CDR2 FQNEAQ (reference sequence). This CDR3 has 16 residues. The CDR3 reads CSSSLALGGPFNTQYF. As DNA, the CDR3 is TGTTCCAGCAGCTTAGCGTTGGGCGGGCCGTTCAATACGCAGTATTTT.

This rearrangement joins TRBV14 to TRBJ2-1; the match to TRBD2 covers 10 bases. The CDR3 is 16 amino acids. In germline, CDR1 is SGHDN, CDR2 FVKESK. Trimming cost V 4 bases and J 7 bases; bases outside gene matches: 10. CDR3 bases: TGTGCCAGCAGCCCTTTGCTTAGCGGGGGGCGGAATGAGCAGTTCTTC. The encoded protein is CASSPLLSGGRNEQFF. Supplemented by reference TRBV14 and TRBJ2-1, the full variable domain reads EAGVTQFPSHSVIEKGQTVTLRCDPISGHDNLYWYRRVMGKEIKFLLHFVKESKQDESGMPNNRFLAERTGGTYSTLKVQPAELEDSGVYFCASSPLLSGGRNEQFFGPGTRLTVL.

This chain uses TRBV29-1 with TRBJ2-7; 7 bases are a match to TRBD1. The CDR3 length is 17 residues. Germline-derived CDR1 and CDR2 are SQVTM and ANQGSEA. With 0 bases clipped from V and 3 bases from J, the junction kept 14 bases outside the gene matches. CDR3 in DNA: TGCAGCGTTGAAGATCCTGAACAGGGGATCGGGGTCTACGAGCAGTACTTC. Its translation: CSVEDPEQGIGVYEQYF.

The V call is TRBV27, the J call TRBJ2-3; 12 nucleotides line up with TRBD2. With 5 bases clipped from V and 0 bases from J, the junction kept 9 bases outside the gene matches. The CDR3 runs 18 residues. Germline CDR1 reads MNHEY; CDR2 reads SMNVEV (reference sequence). The DNA for the CDR3 is TGTGCCAGCAGTCTCAGACTAGCGGGGGCCTCTAGCACAGATACGCAGTATTTT. Encoded protein: CASSLRLAGASSTDTQYF.

The genes are TRBV4-2 and TRBJ1-6, with D possibly matching TRBD1 (5 bases). V gave up 0 bases and J gave up 13 bases, with 13 bases separating them. Germline assignment: CDR1 LGHNA and CDR2 YNFKEQ. The length of the CDR3 is 14 residues. In nucleotides, the CDR3 is TGTGCCAGCAGCCAAGACAGGGTCAATGTCCCCCTCCACTTT. It is translated as CASSQDRVNVPLHF.

The chain uses TRBV5-6 and TRBJ1-2, with 9 bases aligning to TRBD1. This CDR3 region has 17 residues. V was clipped by 0 bases and J by 3 bases; unmatched bases: 9. Germline assignment: CDR1 SGHDT and CDR2 YYEEEE. In DNA, the CDR3 is TGTGCCAGCAGCTTGGTTACAGGGGGCTATTTGGACTATGGCTACACCTTC. Protein product: CASSLVTGGYLDYGYTF.

The chain couples TRBV6-6 to TRBJ2-2; 8 nucleotides match TRBD1. Germline-derived CDR1 and CDR2 are MNHNY and SVGAGI (reference sequence). With V trimmed by 4 bases and J by 6 bases, 10 bases remained unmatched. This CDR3 spans 16 amino acids. CDR3 sequence (DNA): TGTGCCAGCAGTTCCTACGATGCAGGGGGCGCCGGGGAGCTGTTTTTT. Amino acid sequence: CASSSYDAGGAGELFF.

The chain uses TRBV10-3 and TRBJ1-5; D gene uncertain. The germline gives CDR1 ENHRY, CDR2 SYGVKD. The germline V and J ends were trimmed by 7 bases and 2 bases, with 9 bases remaining between them. The CDR3 contains 13 residues. Here the CDR3 reads CAIKPPGNQPQHF. In nucleotides, the CDR3 is TGTGCCATCAAGCCCCCCGGCAATCAGCCCCAGCATTTT.

This clone was recorded once. This chain joins TRBV27 and TRBJ1-2; tentatively, D is TRBD1 (6 bases). The CDR3 is made up of 16 amino acids. Germline V lookup: CDR1 MNHEY, CDR2 SMNVEV (reference sequence). V was shortened by 6 bases and J by 4 bases, with 21 bases between the two germline ends. CDR3 coding DNA: TGTGCCAGCAGCTTAGGGGGGACCCCACTCATCTATGGCTACACCTTC. It yields the protein CASSLGGTPLIYGYTF.

This chain links TRBV5-1 with TRBJ1-3; 8 bases are shared with TRBD1. The CDR3 spans 14 residues. V dropped 3 bases and J dropped 3; count of bases not matched to a gene: 2. Germline V gene sequence: CDR1 SGHRS, CDR2 YFSETQ. The CDR3 here is CASSWTGSGNTIYF. The CDR3 nucleotides read TGCGCCAGCAGCTGGACAGGGAGTGGAAACACCATATATTTT.

The rearrangement uses TRBV6-5 and TRBJ1-1; D is undetermined. V lost 1 base and J lost 7, with 10 bases in between. The CDR3 spans 13 residues. Germline values: CDR1 MNHEY, CDR2 SVGAGI. The CDR3 spells CASSYWRRGEAFF. CDR3 sequence (DNA): TGTGCCAGCAGTTACTGGAGGCGGGGTGAAGCTTTCTTT.

The genes are TRBV29-1 and TRBJ1-4; the match to TRBD1 covers 10 bases. Germline lookup yields CDR1 SQVTM and CDR2 ANQGSEA. The J segment lost 7 bases and the V segment lost 7 bases, leaving 6 bases of the junction unmatched. The CDR3 spans 13 residues. The CDR3 DNA reads as TGCAGCGGCGGCGGGGACAGGGGTGAAAAACTGTTTTTT. Amino acid sequence: CSGGGDRGEKLFF.

The V and J genes are TRBV5-4 and TRBJ1-2, with a tentative D call TRBD1 (6 bases). This CDR3 has 13 amino acids. The ends were cut back, 0 bases at V and 8 bases at J, with 11 bases in the middle. Germline V gene data show CDR1 as SGHNT and CDR2 as YYREEE (reference sequence). The CDR3 spells CASSLEGVKGYTF. In DNA, the CDR3 is TGTGCCAGCAGCTTGGAGGGGGTTAAGGGCTACACCTTC.

CDR3 sequence reads: CASSSPESYEQYF. The CDR3 DNA sequence: TGTGCCAGTAGTAGCCCGGAGTCCTACGAGCAGTACTTC. This chain connects TRBV19 to TRBJ2-7; D is unresolved. The CDR3 covers 13 residues. V was trimmed by 4 bases and J by 1 base, leaving 8 bases between them. CDR1 and CDR2 (germline): LNHDA, SQIVND (reference sequence).

The chain uses TRBV30 and TRBJ1-4; tentatively, D is TRBD1 (5 bases). Trimming cost V 0 bases and J 7 bases, with 9 bases left between them. Per germline, CDR1 GTSNPN and CDR2 SVGIG (reference sequence). The CDR3 has 13 residues. The DNA of the CDR3 is TGTGCCTGGAGTGTACAGGTTTTTGAAAAACTGTTTTTT. It yields the protein CAWSVQVFEKLFF.

The J gene is TRBJ2-1, the V gene TRBV4-2; possible D gene TRBD1, 6 bases. The V gene lost 3 bases and the J gene lost 0 bases, with 12 bases spanning the gap. The germline CDR1 and CDR2 sequences are LGHNA and YNFKEQ. The CDR3 covers 16 residues. Here the CDR3 DNA reads TGTGCCAGCAGCCATGATCAGGGGAGCTCCTACAATGAGCAGTTCTTC. Translation: CASSHDQGSSYNEQFF.

This chain connects TRBV7-9 to TRBJ2-4; D is perhaps TRBD1 (5 bases). V shed 1 base and J shed 4 bases, with 8 bases lying between them. This CDR3 is 14 amino acids long. CDR1 is SEHNR and CDR2 is FQNEAQ in the germline V gene (reference sequence). The CDR3 region has the DNA TGTGCCAGCAGCTTAGTGGGGCCGAAAAACATTCAGTACTTC. This gives the protein CASSLVGPKNIQYF.

The V and J genes are TRBV19 and TRBJ2-1; D is undetermined. Germline V gene sequence: CDR1 LNHDA, CDR2 SQIVND (reference sequence). Trimming took 1 base from V and 4 from J, leaving 8 bases between them. This CDR3 has 14 amino acids. CDR3 sequence: CASSIGTYYNEQFF. CDR3 sequence (DNA): TGTGCCAGTAGTATAGGTACTTATTACAATGAGCAGTTCTTC.

The chain carries TRBV27 and TRBJ2-5; 8 positions agree with TRBD1. The J call may be incorrect, as the DNA end agrees better with TRBJ2-7. Per the germline V gene, CDR1 is MNHEY and CDR2 is SMNVEV (reference sequence). CDR3 length: 15 amino acids. The CDR3 sequence is CASSRGTGLGYEQYF. In nucleotides, the CDR3 is TGTGCCAGCAGCCGAGGGACAGGCTTAGGTTACGAGCAGTACTTC.

The rearrangement joins TRBV19 to TRBJ2-3; the match to TRBD1 covers 7 bases. The trim removed 2 bases at V and 3 bases at J, leaving 2 bases unmatched. Per the germline V gene, CDR1 is LNHDA and CDR2 is SQIVND (reference sequence). The CDR3 has 14 amino acids. CDR3 sequence (DNA): TGTGCCAGTAGTATACAGGGACAGACAGATACGCAGTATTTT. The encoded protein is CASSIQGQTDTQYF.

This chain links TRBV7-9 with TRBJ1-5; unclear D gene. The germline V gene encodes CDR1 SEHNR and CDR2 FQNEAQ (reference sequence). The CDR3 has 14 amino acids. Between the trimmed V and J ends, which lost 1 base and 8 bases, there was a span of 12 bases. The CDR3 region is CASSLGTSVEPQHF. CDR3 in DNA: TGTGCCAGCAGCTTAGGGACTTCTGTGGAGCCCCAGCATTTT.

The chain has TRBV7-2 and TRBJ1-3; D remains ambiguous. Germline V gene data show CDR1 as SGHTA and CDR2 as FQGNSA. Trimming cost V 3 bases and J 1 base, with 7 bases left between them. The CDR3 sequence is 14 residues long. CDR3 nucleotide sequence: TGTGCCAGCAGCTTCGGAGGATCTGGAAACACCATATATTTT. The encoded protein is CASSFGGSGNTIYF.

The chain has TRBV9 and TRBJ1-6; the match to TRBD1 covers 7 bases. This CDR3 spans 14 amino acids. V was pared by 3 bases and J by 10 bases, with 7 bases of the junction left unmatched. Looked up from germline, CDR1 is SGDLS and CDR2 is YYNGEE. The CDR3 DNA follows: TGTGCCAGCAGCGAACAGGGGACAATGTCACCCCTCCACTTT. Translation gives CASSEQGTMSPLHF.

V gene TRBV5-6 combines with J gene TRBJ2-7, with TRBD2 matching over 13 bases. The CDR3 is 17 amino acids. With 4 bases clipped from V and 3 bases from J, the junction kept 10 bases outside the gene matches. CDR1 and CDR2 from the germline V gene are SGHDT and YYEEEE. CDR3 nucleotide sequence: TGTGCCAGCAGCCACGGACTAGCGGGGGCCAATCTCTACGAGCAGTACTTC. Protein sequence: CASSHGLAGANLYEQYF.

The chain uses TRBV7-2 and TRBJ1-5, with D perhaps matching TRBD1 (5 bases). In germline, CDR1 is SGHTA, CDR2 FQGNSA. This CDR3 contains 13 residues. Trimming removed 5 bases at V and 2 bases at J, with 7 bases between. CDR3 nucleotides: TGTGCCAGCAGCACCAGGGGCAATCAGCCCCAGCATTTT. Its translation is CASSTRGNQPQHF.

The chain is built from TRBV4-1 and TRBJ2-7, with 7 bases matching TRBD1. The CDR3 spans 15 residues. J was trimmed by 3 bases and V by 1 base; bases with no gene match: 6. Germline loops: CDR1 MGHRA, CDR2 YSYEKL. This chain's CDR3 is CASSQGQGVSYEQYF. The DNA for the CDR3 is TGCGCCAGCAGCCAAGGGCAGGGGGTTAGCTACGAGCAGTACTTC.

CDR3 nucleotide sequence: TGTGCCACCCACCCTTTCCCCGGGGCAACTAATGAAAAACTGTTTTTT. Translated, it gives CATHPFPGATNEKLFF. V usage is TRBV19 and J usage is TRBJ1-4; unclear D gene. The ends were cut back, 10 bases at V and 0 bases at J, with 18 bases in the middle. Germline V gene lookup returns CDR1 LNHDA and CDR2 SQIVND (reference sequence). This CDR3 has 16 amino acids.